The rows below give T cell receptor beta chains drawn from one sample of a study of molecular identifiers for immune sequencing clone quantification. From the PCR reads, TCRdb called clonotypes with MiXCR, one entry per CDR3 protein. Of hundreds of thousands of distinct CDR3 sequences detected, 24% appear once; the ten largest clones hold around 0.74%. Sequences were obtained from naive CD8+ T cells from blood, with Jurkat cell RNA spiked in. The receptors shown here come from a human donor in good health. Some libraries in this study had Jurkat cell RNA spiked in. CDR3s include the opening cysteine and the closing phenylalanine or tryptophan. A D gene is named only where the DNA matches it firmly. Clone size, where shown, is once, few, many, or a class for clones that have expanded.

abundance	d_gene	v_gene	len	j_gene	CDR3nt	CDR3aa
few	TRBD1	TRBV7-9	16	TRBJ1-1	TGTGCCAGCAGCTTAGCGGGGACAGGGGGCAACACTGAAGCTTTCTTT	CASSLAGTGGNTEAFF
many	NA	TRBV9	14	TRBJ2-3	TGTGCCAGCACGGGGGACTTCTCTACAGATACGCAGTATTTT	CASTGDFSTDTQYF
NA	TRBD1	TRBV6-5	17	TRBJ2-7	TGTGCCAGCAGTTACGAAACCGCGGCAGGGGGTATCCACGAGCAGTACTTC	CASSYETAAGGIHEQYF
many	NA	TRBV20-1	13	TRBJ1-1	TGCAGTGCTAGAGAGCTACTGAACACTGAAGCTTTCTTT	CSARELLNTEAFF
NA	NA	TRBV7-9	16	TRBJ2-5	TGTGCCAGCAGCATAGGTTGGGGCATGGACCAAGAGACCCAGTACTTC	CASSIGWGMDQETQYF
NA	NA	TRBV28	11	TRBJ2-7	TGTGCCAGCATCCAATCGTACGAGCAGTACTTC	CASIQSYEQYF
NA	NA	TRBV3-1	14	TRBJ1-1	TGTGCCAGCAGCTCCATCCCCGAGAACACTGAAGCTTTCTTT	CASSSIPENTEAFF
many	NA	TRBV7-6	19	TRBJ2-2	TGTGCCAGCAGCCCCGAGGTCTTCGGGGTACCAGGGAACACCGGGGAGCTGTTTTTT	CASSPEVFGVPGNTGELFF
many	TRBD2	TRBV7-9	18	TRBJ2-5	TGTGCCAGCAGCTTATCTCCGGGACTAGCGGCCTCAGAAGAGACCCAGTACTTC	CASSLSPGLAASEETQYF
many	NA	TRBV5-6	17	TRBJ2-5	TGTGCCAGCAGCTTGATAGGTGAAACAAGGGTCCAAGAGACCCAGTACTTC	CASSLIGETRVQETQYF
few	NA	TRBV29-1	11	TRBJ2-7	TGCAGCGGTATATCCCGGGGCGAGCAGTACTTC	CSGISRGEQYF
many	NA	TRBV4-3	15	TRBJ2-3	TGCGCCAGCAGCCAAGCTAGCAGGGCGGGGGATACGCAGTATTTT	CASSQASRAGDTQYF
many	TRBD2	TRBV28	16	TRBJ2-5	TGTGCCAGCAGAGAGTGGACTAGCGGGCTCCAAGAGACCCAGTACTTC	CASREWTSGLQETQYF
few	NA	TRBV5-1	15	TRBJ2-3	TGCGCCAGCAGCTTGGTTGCGGGGCGGGCAGATACGCAGTATTTT	CASSLVAGRADTQYF
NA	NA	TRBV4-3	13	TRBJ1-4	TGCGCCAGCACCCAAGCAACGGGGGAAAAACTGTTTTTT	CASTQATGEKLFF
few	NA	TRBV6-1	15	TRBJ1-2	TGTGCCAGCAGTGAAGACAGGTTATTTCGCTATGGCTACACCTTC	CASSEDRLFRYGYTF
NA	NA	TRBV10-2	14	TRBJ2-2	TGCGCCAGCGGTGACCAGATGAACACCGGGGAGCTGTTTTTT	CASGDQMNTGELFF
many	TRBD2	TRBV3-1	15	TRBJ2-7	TGTGCCAGCAGCCAGCTAGCGGGGGGGCGGTACGAGCAGTACTTC	CASSQLAGGRYEQYF
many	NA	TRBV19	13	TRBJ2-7	TGTGCCAGTAGTACTGGGGCCGGTTACGAGCAGTACTTC	CASSTGAGYEQYF
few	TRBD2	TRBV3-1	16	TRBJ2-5	TGTGCCAGCAGCCAGGAAAGCACTAGCGGGGACGAGACCCAGTACTTC	CASSQESTSGDETQYF
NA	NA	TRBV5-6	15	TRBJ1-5	TGTGCCAGCAGCTTTATGGGAAATAGCAATCAGCCCCAGCATTTT	CASSFMGNSNQPQHF
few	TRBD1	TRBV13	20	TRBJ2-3	TGTGCCAGCAGCGTAACGGGACAGGGGGCCCCTCCTTCTAGCACAGATACGCAGTATTTT	CASSVTGQGAPPSSTDTQYF
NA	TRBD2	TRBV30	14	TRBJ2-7	TGTGCCTGGGACACTAGCGGGAGCTCCTACGAGCAGTACTTC	CAWDTSGSSYEQYF
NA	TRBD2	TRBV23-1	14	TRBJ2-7	TGCGCCAGCCCCACCGGGACTACTAACCGCGAGCAGTACTTC	CASPTGTTNREQYF
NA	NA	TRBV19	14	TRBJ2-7	TGTGCCAGTAGTTTAGTGACCCCAGGGGCCAAGCAGTACTTC	CASSLVTPGAKQYF
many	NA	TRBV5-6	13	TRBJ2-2	TGTGCCAGCAGCGGAGAGGGACGGCCCGAGCTGTTTTTT	CASSGEGRPELFF
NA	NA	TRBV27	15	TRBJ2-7	TGTGCCAGCAGTCCAACCGGCCCTCTGGCCCACGAGCAGTACTTC	CASSPTGPLAHEQYF
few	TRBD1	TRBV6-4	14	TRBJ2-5	TGTGCCAGCCGAAGTGCCGGGACAGACGTAACCCAGTACTTC	CASRSAGTDVTQYF
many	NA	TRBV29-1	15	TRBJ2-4	TGCAGCGTTCGTGGGTCATCCTCTGGCAAAAACATTCAGTACTTC	CSVRGSSSGKNIQYF
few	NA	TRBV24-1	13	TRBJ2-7	TGTGCCACCAGGCCAGGGGTGAGGGGCGAGCAGTACTTC	CATRPGVRGEQYF
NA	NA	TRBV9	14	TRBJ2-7	TGTGCCAGCAGCCCAGCGAGGACTGGATACGCGCAGTACTTC	CASSPARTGYAQYF
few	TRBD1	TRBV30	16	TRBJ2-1	TGTGCCTGGTCTAGACAGGGCCGTGGGTCCTACAATGAGCAGTTCTTC	CAWSRQGRGSYNEQFF
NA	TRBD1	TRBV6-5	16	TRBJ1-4	TGTGCCAGCAGCCGGGACAGGGCGGGGGGACATGAAAAACTGTTTTTT	CASSRDRAGGHEKLFF
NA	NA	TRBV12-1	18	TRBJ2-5	TGTGCCAGCAGCGGAGCCGGGACTAGCGGGAGGGCCTCGGAGACCCAGTACTTC	CASSGAGTSGRASETQYF
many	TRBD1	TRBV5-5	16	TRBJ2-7	TGTGCCAGCAGCCAAAGGTACTCCGGGACAGCCTACGAGCAGTACTTC	CASSQRYSGTAYEQYF
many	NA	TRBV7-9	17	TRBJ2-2	TGTGCCAGCAGCTCCCCGCGGGACAAAGAATTTCCTCGGGAGCTGTTTTTT	CASSSPRDKEFPRELFF
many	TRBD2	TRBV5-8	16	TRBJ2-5	TGTGCCAGCAGCTTGGCAGCAGCGGGAGCCCAAGAGACCCAGTACTTC	CASSLAAAGAQETQYF
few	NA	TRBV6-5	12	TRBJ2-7	TGTGCCAGCAGTTACTGGGGCGGGGAGCAGTACTTC	CASSYWGGEQYF
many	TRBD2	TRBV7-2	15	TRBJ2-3	TGCGCCAGCAGCTTACTAGCGGGAGGCACAGATACGCAGTATTTT	CASSLLAGGTDTQYF
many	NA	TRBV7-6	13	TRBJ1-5	TGTGCCAGCAGCGGGGGGTGGGGCCAGCCCCAGCATTTT	CASSGGWGQPQHF
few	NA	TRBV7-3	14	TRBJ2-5	TGTGCCAGCAGCTTTTCCGGGACGCCGGAGACCCAGTACTTC	CASSFSGTPETQYF
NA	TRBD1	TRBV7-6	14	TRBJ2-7	TGTGCCACACGACAGGGCACCAACTCCTACGAGCAGTACTTC	CATRQGTNSYEQYF
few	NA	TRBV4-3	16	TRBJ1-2	TGCGCCAGCAGCCAAGGGCAGGGGCCAGCATCCCCTGGCTACACCTTC	CASSQGQGPASPGYTF
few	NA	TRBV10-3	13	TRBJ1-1	TGTGCCATCAGTGAGTCTGGCCGCACTGAAGCTTTCTTT	CAISESGRTEAFF
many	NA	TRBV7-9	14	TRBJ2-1	TGTGCCAGCGGCAGGACAGTCGGAATCAATGAGCAGTTCTTC	CASGRTVGINEQFF
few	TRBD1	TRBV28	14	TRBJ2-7	TGTGCCAGCAGTTTAGTGAGGGGGCAGTACGAGCAGTACTTC	CASSLVRGQYEQYF